This entry lists 25 T cell receptor beta chains sequenced from one sample in a study of cytomegalovirus exposure and HLA in healthy donors. The PCR used 60 Vbeta and 13 Jbeta primers. The table came from immunoSEQ multiplex PCR; TCRdb's copy has only in-frame clones and leaves some out. The sample has about 100,000 clones; approximately 80% are singletons. The specimen sequenced was PBMCs. The source of these receptors is a female donor in good health and CMV-seropositive.

Only a few counts were recorded for this clone. The chain employs TRBV7-9 and TRBJ1-1; D possibly corresponds to TRBD1 (5 bases). Germline V gene sequence: CDR1 SEHNR, CDR2 FQNEAQ (reference sequence). The CDR3 sequence is 13 residues long. V lost 5 bases and J 6 bases, leaving 13 bases between the germline ends. CDR3 DNA sequence: TGTGCCAGCAGCGCTCTTCAGGGCCCTGAAGCTTTCTTT. It yields the protein CASSALQGPEAFF.

Points on this clone: A read error may account for a junction end that differs from germline. The CDR3 loop is CASSWATLKTEAFF. The CDR3, as DNA: TGCGCCAGCAGCTGGGCCACGTTGAAGACTGAAGCTTTCTTT. This chain joins TRBV5-1 and TRBJ1-1; D is unresolved. Germline CDR1 is SGHRS and CDR2 is YFSETQ. The CDR3 spans 14 residues.

The CDR3 DNA reads TGTGCCAGCAGCTTAGGAGTGGGGGGGCTTGAAGCTTTCTTT. It codes for CASSLGVGGLEAFF. The chain has TRBV7-2 and TRBJ1-1; D is possibly TRBD1 (6 bases). CDR3 length equals 14 residues. Per germline, CDR1 SGHTA and CDR2 FQGNSA. With 1 base removed from V and 7 bases from J, the gap between germline ends came to 13 bases.

The chain has TRBV7-6 and TRBJ2-7, with TRBD2 identical over 7 bases. The length of the CDR3 is 16 residues. J lost 2 bases, V lost 5 bases, and 12 bases had no gene match. Germline CDR1 and CDR2: SGHVS and FNYEAQ. The CDR3 here is CASSPSGVGPAYEQYF. In DNA form, the CDR3 reads TGTGCCAGCAGCCCAAGCGGGGTAGGGCCCGCCTACGAGCAGTACTTC.

The CDR3 DNA follows: TGTGCCAGCAGCCGTGACAAGCGGGGGCCCACAGATACGCAGTATTTT. This translates into CASSRDKRGPTDTQYF. J is TRBJ2-3 and V is TRBV7-2; 8 bases agree with TRBD2. The CDR3 length is 16 residues. The V and J ends lost 5 bases and 2 bases, in that order; junction bases with no gene match: 9. Germline CDR1 and CDR2: SGHTA and FQGNSA. Supplemented by reference TRBV7-2 and TRBJ2-3, the full variable domain reads GAGVSQSPSNKVTEKGKDVELRCDPISGHTALYWYRQSLGQGLEFLIYFQGNSAPDKSGLPSDRFSAERTGGSVSTLTIQRTQQEDSAVYLCASSRDKRGPTDTQYFGPGTRLTVL.

The chain uses TRBV2 and TRBJ1-1; D is undetermined. The germline CDR1 and CDR2 sequences are SNHLY and FYNNEI. The CDR3 consists of 14 residues. Trimming took off 5 bases at V and 4 bases at J, with 14 bases between the two ends. This CDR3 is CASSLSGQSTEAFF. The DNA for the CDR3 is TGTGCCAGCAGTTTGTCAGGTCAGAGCACTGAAGCTTTCTTT. Using reference TRBV2 and TRBJ1-1 for the parts outside the CDR3, the full variable domain is EPEVTQTPSHQVTQMGQEVILRCVPISNHLYFYWYRQILGQKVEFLVSFYNNEISEKSEIFDDQFSVERPDGSNFTLKIRSTKLEDSAMYFCASSLSGQSTEAFFGQGTRLTVV.

The chain has TRBV29-1 and TRBJ2-2; TRBD1 matches 10 bases. The germline V gene encodes CDR1 SQVTM and CDR2 ANQGSEA. V gave up 6 bases and J gave up 7 bases; unmatched junction bases: 11. The CDR3 is made up of 15 amino acids. The CDR3 DNA follows: TGCAGCGTCGTCACCGCAGGGACAGGGGTCGGGGAGCTGTTTTTT. Translating gives CSVVTAGTGVGELFF.

J is TRBJ2-2 and V is TRBV9; the match to TRBD1 covers 12 bases. The J segment lost 4 bases and the V segment lost 3 bases, leaving 7 bases of the junction unmatched. This CDR3 comprises 17 residues. Germline loops: CDR1 SGDLS, CDR2 YYNGEE. CDR3 nucleotide sequence: TGTGCCAGCAGCGACAAGGGACAGGGGGCGGGCACCGGGGAGCTGTTTTTT. This sequence encodes CASSDKGQGAGTGELFF.

The chain combines TRBV6-1 with TRBJ1-3, with 7 bases matching TRBD1. V gave up 5 bases and J gave up 7 bases; unmatched junction bases: 11. The length of the CDR3 is 15 residues. Germline V gives CDR1 MNHNS, CDR2 SASEGT. CDR3 loop: CASSSGYRGGNTIYF. The CDR3 coding sequence is TGTGCCAGCAGTTCTGGATACAGGGGTGGGAACACCATATATTTT.

V usage is TRBV18 and J usage is TRBJ1-2, with 8 bases lining up with TRBD1. The length of the CDR3 is 14 residues. V trimming: 6 bases; J trimming: 0 bases; junction bases outside the gene matches: 3. CDR1 is KGHSH and CDR2 is LQKENI in the germline V gene. The DNA for the CDR3 is TGTGCCAGCTCCGACAGGGGAACTAACTATGGCTACACCTTC. This translates into CASSDRGTNYGYTF.

The rearrangement uses TRBV2 and TRBJ2-1, with 7 bases fitting TRBD2. Per the germline V gene, CDR1 is SNHLY and CDR2 is FYNNEI. CDR3 length: 16 amino acids. With 2 bases clipped from V and 4 bases from J, the junction kept 8 bases outside the gene matches. The CDR3 DNA reads as TGTGCCAGCAGTGAATCGCTCGGGGGGAAATACAATGAGCAGTTCTTC. Encoded protein: CASSESLGGKYNEQFF.

CDR3 DNA sequence: TGTGCCAGCAGTCCCCAGGGCACAGATACGCAGTATTTT. Translation: CASSPQGTDTQYF. The chain carries TRBV25-1 and TRBJ2-3, with D unclear. Trimming left V 5 bases short and J 1 base short, with 7 bases between. Per the germline V gene, CDR1 is MGHDK and CDR2 is SYGVNS. The CDR3 contains 13 residues.

This chain joins TRBV13 and TRBJ2-7; 13 bases fit TRBD2. Losses at the gene ends were 0 bases for V and 3 bases for J; bases not matched to a gene: 5. The CDR3 is made up of 17 amino acids. The V gene's germline CDR1 is PRHDT and CDR2 FYEKMQ (reference sequence). The CDR3 nucleotides are TGTGCCAGCAGCTTAGGCGGACTAGCGGGGGCACTCTACGAGCAGTACTTC. Translated: CASSLGGLAGALYEQYF.

This sequence joins TRBV7-9 and TRBJ1-5; D possibly corresponds to TRBD1 (6 bases). V was shortened by 4 bases and J by 2 bases, with 12 bases between the two germline ends. The CDR3 spans 15 residues. Germline CDR1 is SEHNR and CDR2 is FQNEAQ (reference sequence). The CDR3 here is CASSSTSGGNQPQHF. The CDR3 nucleotides read TGTGCCAGCAGCTCAACTTCAGGGGGCAATCAGCCCCAGCATTTT. Based on the CDR3 plus reference TRBV7-9 and TRBJ1-5, the full variable domain is DTGVSQNPRHKITKRGQNVTFRCDPISEHNRLYWYRQTLGQGPEFLTYFQNEAQLEKSRLLSDRFSAERPKGSFSTLEIQRTEQGDSAMYLCASSSTSGGNQPQHFGDGTRLSIL.

The chain uses TRBV5-1 and TRBJ2-2; 7 positions agree with TRBD1. The CDR3 consists of 15 residues. Germline V gene sequence: CDR1 SGHRS, CDR2 YFSETQ. The V segment lost 4 bases and the J segment 1 base; nucleotides outside the gene matches: 4. CDR3 DNA sequence: TGCGCCAGCAGCCCGGGACAGAGGAACACCGGGGAGCTGTTTTTT. Amino acid sequence: CASSPGQRNTGELFF.

This rearrangement joins TRBV2 to TRBJ1-4; perhaps TRBD1 as D (6 bases). Trimming cost V 4 bases and J 0 bases, with 9 bases left between them. This CDR3 is built from 15 residues. Looked up from germline, CDR1 is SNHLY and CDR2 is FYNNEI. CDR3 sequence: CASSADRSTNEKLFF. The DNA for the CDR3 is TGTGCCAGCAGTGCGGACAGATCAACTAATGAAAAACTGTTTTTT.

This chain joins TRBV10-3 and TRBJ2-1; 9 bases align to TRBD1. Trimming at V came to 10 bases and at J to 4 bases, leaving 5 bases not matched to a gene. Germline lookup yields CDR1 ENHRY and CDR2 SYGVKD. The CDR3 is made up of 13 amino acids. The CDR3 DNA reads TGTGCCAGCGGGACAGGGACATACAATGAGCAGTTCTTC. Encoded protein: CASGTGTYNEQFF.

This clone came up once. The chain is built from TRBV2 and TRBJ1-4; tentatively, D is TRBD1 (6 bases). Per germline, CDR1 SNHLY and CDR2 FYNNEI. The V end was cut by 4 bases, the J end by 4 bases, with 10 bases between. The CDR3 totals 14 residues. For the CDR3, the DNA is TGTGCCAGCAGTGGGGGGGGCCTTAATGAAAAACTGTTTTTT. Protein sequence: CASSGGGLNEKLFF.

V and J are TRBV19 and TRBJ2-5; 14 nucleotides match TRBD2. Per germline, CDR1 LNHDA and CDR2 SQIVND (reference sequence). CDR3 length equals 17 residues. The J segment lost 5 bases and the V segment lost 0 bases, leaving 5 bases of the junction unmatched. The CDR3 protein is CASSIDLTSGGAETQYF. The CDR3 DNA sequence: TGTGCCAGTAGTATAGATCTGACTAGCGGGGGGGCCGAGACCCAGTACTTC.

This clone was observed a handful of times. V and J are TRBV5-1 and TRBJ1-1; the D gene is possibly TRBD1 (5 bases). Germline CDR1 SGHRS, CDR2 YFSETQ. Trimming shortened V by 0 bases and J by 7 bases, and 16 bases separated the two germline ends. The length of the CDR3 is 15 residues. The CDR3 DNA reads as TGCGCCAGCAGCTTGGGTCGCAGGGTGATGGGTGAAGCTTTCTTT. Translating gives CASSLGRRVMGEAFF.

The V and J genes are TRBV9 and TRBJ2-5; D is perhaps TRBD2 (5 bases). Germline V gene sequence: CDR1 SGDLS, CDR2 YYNGEE. There are 16 residues in the CDR3. V gave up 5 bases and J gave up 9 bases, with 26 bases separating them. The CDR3 bases are TGTGCCAGCAGTGATTACTCCTGGGCGACGAAGGAGGCCCAGTACTTC. Translation gives CASSDYSWATKEAQYF.

The V call is TRBV9, the J call TRBJ2-1; 11 bases are shared with TRBD2. CDR3 length: 18 amino acids. After removal of 3 bases from V and 0 bases from J, the junction contained 8 bases not matched to a gene. Germline values: CDR1 SGDLS, CDR2 YYNGEE. CDR3 coding DNA: TGTGCCAGCAGCGGAAACCCTAGCGGGGGGAGCTCCTACAATGAGCAGTTCTTC. Its protein is CASSGNPSGGSSYNEQFF.

In its sample, this clone was seen once. The chain recombines TRBV6-1 with TRBJ2-7, with TRBD2 matching over 12 bases. Trimming removed 3 bases from V and 2 bases from J; junction bases left unmatched: 2. In germline, CDR1 is MNHNS, CDR2 SASEGT. The CDR3 is made up of 15 amino acids. The CDR3: CASSDGLAGTYEQYF. The CDR3 DNA follows: TGTGCCAGCAGTGATGGACTAGCGGGAACCTACGAGCAGTACTTC.

This clone was recorded once. J is TRBJ1-2 and V is TRBV7-9, with D perhaps TRBD1 (6 bases). The CDR3 consists of 13 residues. The ends were cut back, 1 base at V and 8 bases at J, with 11 bases in the middle. Germline lookup yields CDR1 SEHNR and CDR2 FQNEAQ (reference sequence). CDR3 protein: CASSLDDRWGYTF. CDR3 bases: TGTGCCAGCAGCTTAGACGACAGGTGGGGCTACACCTTC.

The J gene is TRBJ2-1, the V gene TRBV27; 8 nucleotides match TRBD1. Trimming took 5 bases from V and 0 from J; bases not matched to a gene: 3. This CDR3 region has 15 residues. Germline V gives CDR1 MNHEY, CDR2 SMNVEV (reference sequence). DNA for the CDR3: TGTGCCAGCAGTCCGGACAGGGACTCCTACAATGAGCAGTTCTTC. This encodes CASSPDRDSYNEQFF.